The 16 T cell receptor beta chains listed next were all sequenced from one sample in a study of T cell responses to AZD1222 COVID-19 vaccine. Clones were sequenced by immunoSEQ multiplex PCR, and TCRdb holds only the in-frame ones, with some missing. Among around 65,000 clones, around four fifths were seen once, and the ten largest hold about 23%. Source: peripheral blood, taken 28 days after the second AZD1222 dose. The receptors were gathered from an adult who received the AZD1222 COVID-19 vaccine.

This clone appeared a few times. The CDR3 bases are TGTGCCAGCAGCTCACAGGGCTACGAGGGCTACGAGCAGTACTTC. This sequence encodes CASSSQGYEGYEQYF. The chain links TRBV9 to TRBJ2-7; D is perhaps TRBD1 (6 bases). Germline V lookup: CDR1 SGDLS, CDR2 YYNGEE. The V and J ends lost 4 bases and 3 bases respectively, with 17 bases between them. The CDR3 contains 15 residues.

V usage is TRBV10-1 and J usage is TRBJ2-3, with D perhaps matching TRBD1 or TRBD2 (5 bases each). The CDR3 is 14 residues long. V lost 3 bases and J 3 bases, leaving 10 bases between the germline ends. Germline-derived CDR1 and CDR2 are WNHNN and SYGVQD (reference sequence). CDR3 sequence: CASSDGDGTDTQYF. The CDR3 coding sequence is TGCGCCAGCAGTGACGGGGACGGGACAGATACGCAGTATTTT.

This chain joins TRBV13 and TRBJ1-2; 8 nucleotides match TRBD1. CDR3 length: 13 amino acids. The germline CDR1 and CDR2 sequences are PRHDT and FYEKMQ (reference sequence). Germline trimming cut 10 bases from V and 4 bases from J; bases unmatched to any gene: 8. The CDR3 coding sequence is TGTGCCACCAAACAGGGGGGGCTCTATGGCTACACCTTC. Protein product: CATKQGGLYGYTF.

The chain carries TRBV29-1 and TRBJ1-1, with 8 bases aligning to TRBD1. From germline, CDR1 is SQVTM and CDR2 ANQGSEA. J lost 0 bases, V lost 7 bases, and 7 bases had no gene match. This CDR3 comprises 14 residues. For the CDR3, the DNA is TGCAGCGCTGCAGGGGGCGGCATGAACACTGAAGCTTTCTTT. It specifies CSAAGGGMNTEAFF.

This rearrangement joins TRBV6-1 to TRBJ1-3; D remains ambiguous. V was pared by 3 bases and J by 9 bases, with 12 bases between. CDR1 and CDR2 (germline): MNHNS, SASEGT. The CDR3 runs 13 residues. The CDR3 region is CASSETGSGTIYF. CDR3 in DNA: TGTGCCAGCAGTGAGACCGGGTCTGGCACCATATATTTT.

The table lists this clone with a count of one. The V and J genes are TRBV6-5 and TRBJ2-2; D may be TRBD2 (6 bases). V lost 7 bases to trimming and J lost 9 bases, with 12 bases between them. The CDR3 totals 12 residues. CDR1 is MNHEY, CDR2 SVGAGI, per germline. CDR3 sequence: CASTKRVRELFF. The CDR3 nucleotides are TGTGCCAGCACTAAGCGGGTGAGGGAGCTGTTTTTT.

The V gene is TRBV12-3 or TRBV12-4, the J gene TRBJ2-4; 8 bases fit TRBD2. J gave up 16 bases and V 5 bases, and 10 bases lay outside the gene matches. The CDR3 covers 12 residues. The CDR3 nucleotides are TGTGCCAGCAGTCTTACAGCGGGGGCGACTTACTTC. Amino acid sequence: CASSLTAGATYF.

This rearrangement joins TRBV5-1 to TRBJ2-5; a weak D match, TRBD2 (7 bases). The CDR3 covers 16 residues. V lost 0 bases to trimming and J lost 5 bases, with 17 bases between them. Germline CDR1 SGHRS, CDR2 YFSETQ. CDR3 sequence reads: CASSLGDSPGGETQYF. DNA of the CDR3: TGCGCCAGCAGCTTGGGGGACTCACCGGGGGGCGAGACCCAGTACTTC.

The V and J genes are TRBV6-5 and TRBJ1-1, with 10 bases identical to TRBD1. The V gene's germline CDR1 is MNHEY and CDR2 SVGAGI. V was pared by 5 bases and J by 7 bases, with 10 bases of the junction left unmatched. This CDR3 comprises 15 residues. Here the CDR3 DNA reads TGTGCCAGCAGTATTCCGGGACAGGGGTCGAGTGAAGCTTTCTTT. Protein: CASSIPGQGSSEAFF.

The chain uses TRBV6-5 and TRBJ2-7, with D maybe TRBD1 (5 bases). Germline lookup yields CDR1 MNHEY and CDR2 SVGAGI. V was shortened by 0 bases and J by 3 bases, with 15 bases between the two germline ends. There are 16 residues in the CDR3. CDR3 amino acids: CASSYSGPRMGYEQYF. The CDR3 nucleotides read TGTGCCAGCAGTTACTCGGGGCCTAGGATGGGCTACGAGCAGTACTTC.

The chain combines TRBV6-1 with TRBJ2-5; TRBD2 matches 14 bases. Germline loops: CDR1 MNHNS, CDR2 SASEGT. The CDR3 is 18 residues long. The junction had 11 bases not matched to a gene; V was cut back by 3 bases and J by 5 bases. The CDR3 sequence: CASSEYPGLAGEEETQYF. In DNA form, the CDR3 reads TGTGCCAGCAGTGAGTACCCGGGACTAGCGGGAGAGGAGGAGACCCAGTACTTC.

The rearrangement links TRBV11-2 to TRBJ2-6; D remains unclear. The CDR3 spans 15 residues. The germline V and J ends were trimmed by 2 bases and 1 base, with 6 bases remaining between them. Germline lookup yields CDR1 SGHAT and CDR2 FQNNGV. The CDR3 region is CASSLLGSGANVLTF. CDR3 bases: TGTGCCAGCAGCTTACTGGGATCTGGGGCCAACGTCCTGACTTTC. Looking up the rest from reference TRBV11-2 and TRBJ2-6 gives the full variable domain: EAGVAQSPRYKIIEKRQSVAFWCNPISGHATLYWYQQILGQGPKLLIQFQNNGVVDDSQLPKDRFSAERLKGVDSTLKIQPAKLEDSAVYLCASSLLGSGANVLTFGAGSRLTVL.

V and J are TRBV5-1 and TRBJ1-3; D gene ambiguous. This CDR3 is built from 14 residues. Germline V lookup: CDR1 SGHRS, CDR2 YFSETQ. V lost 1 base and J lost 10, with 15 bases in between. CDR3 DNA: TGCGCCAGCAGCTTGTCGTCGCAGCTCTCTACCATATATTTT. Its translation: CASSLSSQLSTIYF.

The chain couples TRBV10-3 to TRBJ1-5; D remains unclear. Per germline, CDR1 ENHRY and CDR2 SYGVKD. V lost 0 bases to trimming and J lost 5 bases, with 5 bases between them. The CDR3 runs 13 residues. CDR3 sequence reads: CAISESSYQPQHF. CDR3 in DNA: TGTGCCATCAGTGAGTCCAGCTATCAGCCCCAGCATTTT.

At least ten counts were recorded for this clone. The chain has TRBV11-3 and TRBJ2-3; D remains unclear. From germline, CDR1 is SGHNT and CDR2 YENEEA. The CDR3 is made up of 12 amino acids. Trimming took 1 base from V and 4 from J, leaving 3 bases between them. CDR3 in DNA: TGTGCCAGCAGCTTAGCGGCAGATACGCAGTATTTT. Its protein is CASSLAADTQYF.

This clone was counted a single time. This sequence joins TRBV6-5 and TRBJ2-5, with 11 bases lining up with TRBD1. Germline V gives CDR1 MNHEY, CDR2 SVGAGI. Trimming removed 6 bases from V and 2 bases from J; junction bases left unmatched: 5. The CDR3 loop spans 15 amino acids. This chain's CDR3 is CASSSRDRGQETQYF. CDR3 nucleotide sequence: TGTGCCAGCAGCTCCCGGGACAGGGGGCAAGAGACCCAGTACTTC.